This record looks at one TCR beta chain sequence and its context. The sample belongs to a study of cytomegalovirus exposure and HLA in healthy donors. PCR primers comprised 60 Vbeta and 13 Jbeta primers. Repertoires were generated with immunoSEQ multiplex PCR, while TCRdb's copy carries only in-frame clones and drops some. In the table there are about 86,000 clones, about two thirds of which are singletons. The source material was PBMCs. The TCR originated in a man in his sixties in good health and CMV-seronegative.

The CDR3 sequence is CASSTLGEGRETQYF. The DNA for the CDR3 is TGTGCCAGCAGCACCCTGGGGGAGGGCCGCGAGACCCAGTACTTC. The V and J genes are TRBV5-6 and TRBJ2-5; 7 nucleotides match TRBD2. The CDR3 is 15 residues long. In germline, CDR1 is SGHDT, CDR2 YYEEEE. The V and J ends lost 4 bases and 5 bases, in that order; junction bases with no gene match: 11.